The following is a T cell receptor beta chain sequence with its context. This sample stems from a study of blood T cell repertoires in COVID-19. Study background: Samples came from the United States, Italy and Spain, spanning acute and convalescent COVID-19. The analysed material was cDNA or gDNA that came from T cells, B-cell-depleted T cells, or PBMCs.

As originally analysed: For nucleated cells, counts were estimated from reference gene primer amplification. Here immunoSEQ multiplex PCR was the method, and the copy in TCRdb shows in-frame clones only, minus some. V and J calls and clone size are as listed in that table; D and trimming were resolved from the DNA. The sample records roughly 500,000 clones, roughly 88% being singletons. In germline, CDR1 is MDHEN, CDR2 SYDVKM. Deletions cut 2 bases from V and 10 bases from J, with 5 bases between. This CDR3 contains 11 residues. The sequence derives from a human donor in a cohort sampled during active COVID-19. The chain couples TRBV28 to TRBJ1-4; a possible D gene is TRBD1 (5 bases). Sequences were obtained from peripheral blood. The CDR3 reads CASSLQGKLFF. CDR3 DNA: TGTGCCAGCAGTTTACAGGGAAAACTGTTTTTT.